The clone carrying this TCR beta chain was counted at least ten times. Read coverage stops 3 residues before the CDR3 terminus; the germline J gene supplies the remainder. The sample belongs to a study of T cell clonality in common variable immunodeficiency. Both groups were predominantly of Caucasian heritage. CDR3 length equals 16 residues. The J segment lost 2 bases and the V segment lost 0 bases, leaving 6 bases of the junction unmatched. CDR1 and CDR2 (germline): SGHDN, FVKESK. The method was immunoSEQ multiplex PCR; TCRdb's version includes in-frame clones alone and lacks a portion of them. The data show about 28,000 clones, with none appearing a single time.

This sequence originates from a person aged 18 to 75 in good health. The specimen was peripheral blood mononuclear cells. The rearrangement uses TRBV14 and TRBJ2-7, with 8 bases aligning to TRBD1. The CDR3 bases that were read are TGTGCCAGCAGCCAAGATTCCTGGACAGGGACCTACGAG. As protein: CASSQDSWTGTYE. The entire CDR3 reads CASSQDSWTGTYEQYF.